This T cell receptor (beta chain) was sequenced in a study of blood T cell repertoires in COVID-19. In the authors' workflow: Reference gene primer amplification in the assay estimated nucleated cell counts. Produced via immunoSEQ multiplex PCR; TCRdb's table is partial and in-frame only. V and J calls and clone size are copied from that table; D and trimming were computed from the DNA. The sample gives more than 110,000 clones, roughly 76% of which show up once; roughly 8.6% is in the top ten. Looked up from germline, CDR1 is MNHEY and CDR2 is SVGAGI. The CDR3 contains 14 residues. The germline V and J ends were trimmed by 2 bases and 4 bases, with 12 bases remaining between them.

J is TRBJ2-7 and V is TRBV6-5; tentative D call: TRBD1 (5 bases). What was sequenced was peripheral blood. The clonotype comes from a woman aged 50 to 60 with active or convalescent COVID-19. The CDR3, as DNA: TGTGCCAGCAGTTACCGTGGACACCGATACGAGCAGTACTTC. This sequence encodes CASSYRGHRYEQYF.